This is a list of T cell receptor beta chains from one sample in a study of control samples from healthy donors and cancer patients. Assay used: immunoSEQ multiplex PCR; TCRdb lists only in-frame clones, some missing. The sample carries approximately 70,000 clones, about 87% recorded once. Sequencing input: blood. The receptors derive from a man aged 50 to 59 in good health. Both conserved end residues are part of each CDR3. A D gene is named only where the DNA matches it firmly. Rows give clone size only sometimes, using once, few, many, or a class for an expanded clone.

D | size | J | V | CDR3 | DNA
NA | NA | TRBJ1-2 | TRBV5-1 | CASSRRTGGYTF | TGCGCCAGCAGCAGGAGGACGGGTGGCTACACCTTC
NA | NA | TRBJ1-1 | TRBV6-5 | CASRLEGGGAFF | TGTGCCAGCAGATTGGAAGGGGGAGGAGCTTTCTTT
NA | NA | TRBJ2-7 | TRBV6-2/TRBV6-3 | CASSYTLRWRDEQYF | TGTGCCAGCAGTTACACTCTACGATGGAGGGACGAGCAGTACTTC
TRBD1 | few | TRBJ2-7 | TRBV9 | CASSVEGQGLAEQYF | TGTGCCAGCAGCGTAGAGGGACAGGGGCTTGCCGAGCAGTACTTC
TRBD2 | NA | TRBJ2-1 | TRBV7-9 | CASMVSGGLSGNEQFF | TGTGCCAGCATGGTTAGCGGGGGGCTATCAGGAAATGAGCAGTTCTTC
TRBD1 | once | TRBJ2-2 | TRBV9 | CASHRGQDTGELFF | TGTGCCAGTCACAGGGGGCAAGACACCGGGGAGCTGTTTTTT
NA | NA | TRBJ2-7 | TRBV11-3 | CASRNTGISYEQYF | TGTGCCAGCAGAAACACAGGGATCTCCTACGAGCAGTACTTC
NA | NA | TRBJ1-3 | TRBV6-1 | CASSDSWSSGNTIYF | TGTGCCAGCAGTGATTCATGGTCTTCTGGAAACACCATATATTTT
NA | NA | TRBJ2-7 | TRBV29-1 | CSVRTYEQYF | TGCAGCGTGAGGACGTACGAGCAGTACTTC
TRBD2 | NA | TRBJ2-1 | TRBV4-2 | CASSQDLTELAGNEQFF | TGTGCCAGCAGCCAAGATCTCACGGAATTAGCGGGCAATGAGCAGTTCTTC
NA | NA | TRBJ2-7 | TRBV7-2 | CASSLRDEQYF | TGTGCCAGCAGCTTAAGGGACGAGCAGTACTTC
NA | NA | TRBJ2-7 | TRBV30 | CAWSVRGRSGQYF | TGTGCCTGGAGTGTACGGGGACGGTCTGGGCAGTACTTC
TRBD2 | few | TRBJ2-1 | TRBV7-8 | CASSLGTSGRARNEQFF | TGTGCCAGCAGCTTAGGGACTAGCGGGAGGGCCAGGAATGAGCAGTTCTTC
NA | NA | TRBJ2-3 | TRBV20-1 | CSASSPNQGLTDTQYF | TGCAGTGCTAGTTCGCCCAACCAGGGGCTCACAGATACGCAGTATTTT
NA | NA | TRBJ1-5 | TRBV10-1 | CASSDRGGQPQHF | TGCGCCAGCAGTGACAGGGGCGGTCAGCCCCAGCATTTT
TRBD1 | NA | TRBJ2-3 | TRBV7-2 | CASSRTGARSDTQYF | TGTGCCAGCAGCCGGACAGGGGCGCGTTCAGATACGCAGTATTTT
NA | once | TRBJ2-3 | TRBV29-1 | CSVGQTTDTQYF | TGCAGCGTAGGACAGACCACAGATACGCAGTATTTT
NA | NA | TRBJ1-1 | TRBV7-9 | CASSLRTGNTEAFF | TGTGCCAGCAGCTTGAGAACAGGGAACACTGAAGCTTTCTTT
NA | NA | TRBJ1-4 | TRBV27 | CASSLAGSNEKLFF | TGTGCCAGCAGCTTGGCGGGCAGTAATGAAAAACTGTTTTTT
TRBD2 | NA | TRBJ2-2 | TRBV25-1 | CASTDGPAGGRGTGELFF | TGTGCCAGCACCGACGGCCCAGCGGGGGGGCGCGGCACCGGGGAGCTGTTTTTT
NA | NA | TRBJ2-7 | TRBV7-9 | CASSLGRSSYEQYF | TGTGCCAGCAGCTTAGGACGGAGCTCCTACGAGCAGTACTTC
NA | NA | TRBJ1-3 | TRBV5-5 | CASSLARTVLGGNTIYF | TGTGCCAGCAGCTTGGCCCGGACAGTCTTAGGAGGAAACACCATATATTTT
NA | NA | TRBJ1-1 | TRBV4-3 | CASSPGGQAFEAFF | TGCGCCAGCAGCCCCGGGGGGCAGGCATTTGAAGCTTTCTTT
NA | NA | TRBJ1-5 | TRBV7-9 | CASNRGPNQPQHF | TGTGCCAGCAACCGGGGGCCAAATCAGCCCCAGCATTTT
NA | NA | TRBJ2-1 | TRBV6-2/TRBV6-3 | CASSYRRAQDEQFF | TGTGCCAGCAGTTACCGGAGGGCCCAAGATGAGCAGTTCTTC
NA | NA | TRBJ1-4 | TRBV7-9 | CASSSKDGVLTNEKLFF | TGTGCCAGCAGCTCGAAGGACGGGGTCTTGACTAATGAAAAACTGTTTTTT
NA | NA | TRBJ2-2 | TRBV7-9 | CASIPRDFSDPGELFF | TGTGCCAGCATCCCGCGGGACTTCTCGGACCCCGGGGAGCTGTTTTTT
NA | NA | TRBJ1-2 | TRBV28 | CASSLGANYGYTF | TGTGCCAGCAGTTTAGGGGCAAACTATGGCTACACCTTC
NA | NA | TRBJ2-7 | TRBV7-3 | CASSDGTSYEQYF | TGTGCCAGCAGCGATGGGACATCCTACGAGCAGTACTTC
NA | NA | TRBJ2-2 | TRBV27 | CASSLNPGELFF | TGTGCCAGCAGTTTAAACCCAGGGGAGCTGTTTTTT
TRBD1 | NA | TRBJ2-1 | TRBV11-2 | CASSLEPGGVGGYSYNEQFF | TGTGCCAGCAGCTTAGAGCCAGGGGGCGTAGGTGGATACTCCTACAATGAGCAGTTCTTC
NA | few | TRBJ1-2 | TRBV5-1 | CASSLLPTGYGYTF | TGCGCCAGCAGCTTACTCCCCACAGGGTATGGCTACACCTTC
NA | NA | TRBJ2-7 | TRBV14 | CASSPRKDEQYF | TGTGCCAGCAGCCCTAGAAAGGACGAGCAGTACTTC
TRBD1 | few | TRBJ1-2 | TRBV27 | CASSPVQGSNGGYTF | TGTGCCAGCAGTCCCGTACAGGGGTCGAACGGTGGCTACACCTTC
NA | NA | TRBJ2-3 | TRBV30 | CAWSKLLRGAITDTQYF | TGTGCCTGGAGTAAACTCCTCCGGGGAGCCATAACAGATACGCAGTATTTT
NA | NA | TRBJ2-5 | TRBV19 | CASSTGLATGYTQYF | TGTGCCAGTAGTACAGGACTCGCAACCGGGTACACCCAGTACTTC
NA | NA | TRBJ2-7 | TRBV7-9 | CASSLVGVGEQYF | TGTGCCAGCAGCTTAGTGGGGGTAGGCGAGCAGTACTTC
TRBD1 | NA | TRBJ2-7 | TRBV7-2 | CASSLIPGQVYEQYF | TGTGCCAGCAGCTTAATTCCGGGACAGGTCTACGAGCAGTACTTC
TRBD1 | NA | TRBJ1-5 | TRBV28 | CASRGGQAYQPQHF | TGTGCCAGCAGGGGGGGACAGGCCTATCAGCCCCAGCATTTT
TRBD1 | NA | TRBJ1-6 | TRBV19 | CASSTLQTDRGLSPLHF | TGTGCCAGTAGTACACTTCAGACGGACAGGGGGCTTTCACCCCTCCACTTT
NA | NA | TRBJ1-1 | TRBV12-3/TRBV12-4 | CASSPDTEAFF | TGTGCCAGCAGCCCCGACACTGAAGCTTTCTTT
NA | NA | TRBJ1-6 | TRBV18 | CASSDAGLGNSPLHF | TGTGCCAGCTCAGACGCGGGACTTGGTAATTCACCCCTCCACTTT
NA | NA | TRBJ1-1 | TRBV27 | CASSSTLNIDPGNTEAFF | TGTGCCAGCAGTTCAACCCTTAATATCGATCCGGGAAACACTGAAGCTTTCTTT
NA | NA | TRBJ2-1 | TRBV7-2 | CASSFLRDLSEQFF | TGTGCCAGCAGCTTTTTGCGGGATCTTTCGGAGCAGTTCTTC
NA | NA | TRBJ2-1 | TRBV7-8 | CASSVPTRIEQFF | TGTGCCAGCAGCGTGCCGACTAGAATTGAGCAGTTCTTC
NA | NA | TRBJ2-1 | TRBV29-1 | CSVGLGPYNEQFF | TGCAGCGTTGGACTAGGTCCTTACAATGAGCAGTTCTTC
NA | NA | TRBJ1-5 | TRBV2 | CASRRGGADNQPQHF | TGTGCCAGCAGGAGGGGGGGGGCGGACAATCAGCCCCAGCATTTT
NA | NA | TRBJ1-4 | TRBV6-6 | CASSFGGTNEKLFF | TGTGCCAGCAGTTTTGGTGGCACTAATGAAAAACTGTTTTTT